This entry describes one T cell receptor beta chain. Its antigen remains unknown. The data were taken from a study of cytomegalovirus exposure and HLA in healthy donors. The protocol was immunoSEQ multiplex PCR, while the TCRdb copy is restricted to in-frame clones and leaves out a portion. The sample has 150,000 to 200,000 clones, about 89% seen once. The CDR3 sequence is 18 residues long. Germline trimming cut 4 bases from V and 0 bases from J; bases unmatched to any gene: 6. Germline V gives CDR1 SEHNR, CDR2 FQNEAQ (reference sequence). Study-level points and caveats: Rare TCR sequences dominated, though some public TCRs recurred in many donors. Cytomegalovirus association was assigned to approximately 180 TCR beta chains. The tendency of first-cohort TCR clusters to co-occur in the 120 validation repertoires was the finding of a later analysis.

The TCR was taken from a man younger than 35 in good health and CMV-seropositive. The specimen sequenced was PBMCs. The chain employs TRBV7-9 and TRBJ2-6; 10 bases are shared with TRBD1. CDR3 sequence: CASSSGTGAHSGANVLTF. CDR3 in DNA: TGTGCCAGCAGCTCCGGGACAGGGGCCCACTCTGGGGCCAACGTCCTGACTTTC.